This T cell receptor beta chain was identified during a study of T cells in tumors after PD-1 blockade. Study as a whole: Excluded were patients with checkpoint blockade, immunosuppressants, or radiotherapy or other anti-cancer therapy within 4 weeks. On average, peripheral blood gave about 110,000 TCR templates and about 34,000 unique clonotypes. Daily vismodegib 150 mg continued in a subset of anti-PD-1-treated patients.

General study results and limits: Peripheral recruitment is suggested, as some novel exhausted tumor clones were in pre-treatment blood.

A word on this clone: Its target is not known.

The V segment lost 3 bases and the J segment 4 bases; nucleotides outside the gene matches: 4. CDR3 length: 15 residues. Germline V gene lookup returns CDR1 SGHVS and CDR2 FQNEAQ. Data came from immunoSEQ multiplex PCR; TCRdb stores just in-frame clones and leaves some out. The sample carries tens of thousands of clones, 80% recorded once. This specimen was PBMCs, taken before anti-PD-1 treatment. The sequence was collected from a human donor with basal cell carcinoma. The chain recombines TRBV7-8 with TRBJ1-5; 9 nucleotides match TRBD1. CDR3 sequence reads: CASSFDRGKNQPQHF. The CDR3 DNA sequence: TGTGCCAGCAGCTTCGACAGGGGGAAAAATCAGCCCCAGCATTTT. The full variable domain, rest sourced from reference TRBV7-8 and TRBJ1-5, is GAGVSQSPRYKVAKRGQDVALRCDPISGHVSLFWYQQALGQGPEFLTYFQNEAQLDKSGLPSDRFFAERPEGSVSTLKIQRTQQEDSAVYLCASSFDRGKNQPQHFGDGTRLSIL.